A single sample gave rise to the 29 T cell receptor beta chains below, sequenced in a study of blood T cell repertoires in COVID-19. Some clones are missing from TCRdb's copy, which holds only in-frame ones; the method was immunoSEQ multiplex PCR. The sample has roughly 130,000 clones, approximately 81% seen once. The specimen sequenced was peripheral blood. Receptors were obtained from a woman in her twenties or thirties who had recovered from COVID-19.

This clone has only one observation. The genes are TRBV5-5 and TRBJ1-5, with 7 nucleotides matching TRBD1. This CDR3 region has 15 residues. Germline V gene data show CDR1 as SGHKS and CDR2 as YYEKEE (reference sequence). V was clipped by 0 bases and J by 4 bases; unmatched bases: 4. The CDR3 sequence: CASSLEGGRNQPQHF. The CDR3 nucleotides are TGTGCCAGCAGCTTGGAAGGGGGCAGGAATCAGCCCCAGCATTTT.

This clone turned up a few times. V usage is TRBV5-8 and J usage is TRBJ2-3, with a weak D call TRBD1 (5 bases). The CDR3 contains 12 residues. Deletions cut 5 bases from V and 6 bases from J, with 10 bases between. Per the germline V gene, CDR1 is SGHTS and CDR2 is YDEGEE. The CDR3 loop reads CASRQGSDTQYF. Here the CDR3 DNA reads TGTGCCAGCAGGCAGGGATCGGATACGCAGTATTTT.

This chain links TRBV6-5 with TRBJ2-1; 9 positions match TRBD1. With 6 bases clipped from V and 8 bases from J, the junction kept 11 bases outside the gene matches. The CDR3 runs 15 residues. In germline, CDR1 is MNHEY, CDR2 SVGAGI. CDR3 sequence: CASRPGQGRFDEQFF. The CDR3 DNA is TGTGCCAGCAGGCCGGGACAGGGACGGTTTGATGAGCAGTTCTTC.

The rearrangement joins TRBV7-3 to TRBJ2-1; 7 nucleotides line up with TRBD1. From germline, CDR1 is SGHTA and CDR2 FQGTGA. The CDR3 is 13 amino acids. V lost 2 bases, J lost 7 bases, and 2 bases stayed unmatched. The CDR3 nucleotides read TGTGCCAGCAGCTTAGACAGGGCGAATGAGCAGTTCTTC. Translated: CASSLDRANEQFF.

The V and J genes are TRBV3-1 (or the pseudogene TRBV3-2) and TRBJ2-1, with D possibly matching TRBD2 (6 bases). The V gene lost 0 bases and the J gene lost 5 bases, with 14 bases spanning the gap. There are 16 residues in the CDR3. Germline CDR1 is LGHDT and CDR2 is YNNKEL (reference sequence). CDR3 nucleotide sequence: TGTGCCAGCAGCCAAGATCGGAGGGACTGGAACAATGAGCAGTTCTTC. It translates to CASSQDRRDWNNEQFF.

The V and J genes are TRBV11-1 and TRBJ2-1; D is perhaps TRBD2 (5 bases). This CDR3 comprises 13 residues. V lost 4 bases, J lost 9 bases, and 13 bases lay in between. The germline CDR1 and CDR2 sequences are SGHAT and FQDESV (reference sequence). CDR3 loop: CASSYTLAGEQFF. CDR3 nucleotides: TGTGCCAGCAGCTACACCCTAGCAGGTGAGCAGTTCTTC. The full variable domain, completed using reference TRBV11-1 and TRBJ2-1, is EAEVAQSPRYKITEKSQAVAFWCDPISGHATLYWYRQILGQGPELLVQFQDESVVDDSQLPKDRFSAERLKGVDSTLKIQPAELGDSAMYLCASSYTLAGEQFFGPGTRLTVL.

This rearrangement joins TRBV6-1 to TRBJ2-7, with 9 nucleotides matching TRBD2. With V trimmed by 3 bases and J by 0 bases, 3 bases remained unmatched. The CDR3 has 15 amino acids. The V gene's germline CDR1 is MNHNS and CDR2 SASEGT. This CDR3 is CASSDLAGSSYEQYF. CDR3 sequence (DNA): TGTGCCAGCAGTGATCTAGCGGGGAGCTCCTACGAGCAGTACTTC.

The CDR3 reads CASSRDLVAASTDTQYF. The CDR3 DNA sequence: TGTGCCAGCAGCCGAGACTTAGTTGCCGCCAGCACAGATACGCAGTATTTT. The rearrangement joins TRBV14 to TRBJ2-3; no clear D gene. The CDR3 runs 17 residues. CDR1 and CDR2 (germline): SGHDN, FVKESK. V lost 4 bases and J 0 bases, leaving 17 bases between the germline ends. Together with reference TRBV14 and TRBJ2-3, the CDR3 gives the full variable domain: EAGVTQFPSHSVIEKGQTVTLRCDPISGHDNLYWYRRVMGKEIKFLLHFVKESKQDESGMPNNRFLAERTGGTYSTLKVQPAELEDSGVYFCASSRDLVAASTDTQYFGPGTRLTVL.

The DNA of the CDR3 is TGCGCCAGCAGTGTTGGCAGGGCCCCCCGCAATGAGCAGTTCTTC. Translating it yields CASSVGRAPRNEQFF. This chain joins TRBV10-1 and TRBJ2-1; a possible D gene is TRBD1 (5 bases). CDR3 length equals 15 residues. Germline V gives CDR1 WNHNN, CDR2 SYGVQD (reference sequence). Trimming took 4 bases from V and 6 from J, leaving 16 bases between them.

The J gene is TRBJ2-7, the V gene TRBV10-3; TRBD2 is a possible D gene (6 bases). V lost 0 bases and J 2 bases, leaving 23 bases between the germline ends. Germline assignment: CDR1 ENHRY and CDR2 SYGVKD. The length of the CDR3 is 19 residues. For the CDR3, the DNA is TGTGCCATCAGTGAGTCGACGCCCCAAGCGGGCAGGATGACCTACGAGCAGTACTTC. Translating it yields CAISESTPQAGRMTYEQYF.

This clone was recorded a few times. The chain combines TRBV7-3 with TRBJ2-3, with 10 bases matching TRBD2. The CDR3 totals 18 residues. CDR1 SGHTA and CDR2 FQGTGA come from the germline V gene. Trimming cost V 3 bases and J 2 bases; bases outside gene matches: 11. In DNA, the CDR3 is TGTGCCAGCAGCTTCACCGCTAGCGGGGGCGGGGCCACAGATACGCAGTATTTT. Amino acid sequence: CASSFTASGGGATDTQYF.

The chain combines TRBV6-5 with TRBJ1-1; 7 nucleotides agree with TRBD1. The CDR3 extends over 14 amino acids. Germline assignment: CDR1 MNHEY and CDR2 SVGAGI. The V segment lost 6 bases and the J segment 1 base; nucleotides outside the gene matches: 5. CDR3 nucleotides: TGTGCCAGCAGAAACAGGGGACCGAACACTGAAGCTTTCTTT. Translation gives CASRNRGPNTEAFF.

The genes are TRBV25-1 and TRBJ1-4; D is unresolved. The germline V gene encodes CDR1 MGHDK and CDR2 SYGVNS. The germline V and J ends were trimmed by 0 bases and 8 bases, with 13 bases remaining between them. CDR3 size: 15 residues. CDR3 sequence (DNA): TGTGCCAGCAGTGAATACCAGGAGGTTAGGGAAAAACTGTTTTTT. This codes for CASSEYQEVREKLFF.

The J gene is TRBJ2-1, the V gene TRBV7-3; D unclear. The V end lost 5 bases, the J end lost 6 bases, and 11 bases lay between the germline ends. Germline lookup yields CDR1 SGHTA and CDR2 FQGTGA. This CDR3 is built from 13 residues. In DNA form, the CDR3 reads TGTGCCAGCAGCCCCGCCGGTCCCAATGAGCAGTTCTTC. This encodes CASSPAGPNEQFF.

The chain has TRBV5-4 and TRBJ1-3, with unresolved D. Trimming shortened V by 3 bases and J by 0 bases, and 7 bases separated the two germline ends. Germline V gene data show CDR1 as SGHNT and CDR2 as YYREEE (reference sequence). This CDR3 is 14 amino acids long. DNA of the CDR3: TGTGCCAGCAGCTCAGATATCTCTGGAAACACCATATATTTT. Amino acids: CASSSDISGNTIYF. The full variable domain, completed using reference TRBV5-4 and TRBJ1-3, is ETGVTQSPTHLIKTRGQQVTLRCSSQSGHNTVSWYQQALGQGPQFIFQYYREEENGRGNFPPRFSGLQFPNYSSELNVNALELDDSALYLCASSSDISGNTIYFGEGSWLTVV.

The chain recombines TRBV19 with TRBJ1-5, with D possibly TRBD1 on 6 matching bases. Trimming left V 7 bases short and J 3 bases short, with 28 bases between. This CDR3 has 19 amino acids. CDR1 is LNHDA, CDR2 SQIVND, per germline (reference sequence). The CDR3 region has the DNA TGTGCCAGTACCGTCCTAAGTCGGGGGGCACGCGATTACAATCAGCCCCAGCATTTT. As protein: CASTVLSRGARDYNQPQHF.

The V and J genes are TRBV25-1 and TRBJ1-6, with a tentative D call TRBD1 (6 bases). Germline-derived CDR1 and CDR2 are MGHDK and SYGVNS. Deletions cut 6 bases from V and 8 bases from J, with 14 bases between. The length of the CDR3 is 14 residues. CDR3 DNA: TGTGCCAGCAGCGTCGGGGGGCCTGATTCACCCCTCCACTTT. Its translation is CASSVGGPDSPLHF.

CDR3: CASSDQGGGTEAFF. CDR3 DNA: TGCGCCAGCAGCGATCAGGGGGGCGGCACTGAAGCTTTCTTT. J is TRBJ1-1 and V is TRBV5-1; 7 bases line up with TRBD1. Germline V CDR1 and CDR2: SGHRS, YFSETQ. Trimming took 4 bases from V and 4 from J; bases not matched to a gene: 7. The CDR3 is 14 amino acids.

The chain combines TRBV5-4 with TRBJ2-1; 8 positions agree with TRBD2. The V gene end was trimmed by 6 bases and the J gene end by 15 bases; junction bases not matched to a gene: 17. The CDR3 spans 14 residues. Germline V gene lookup returns CDR1 SGHNT and CDR2 YYREEE (reference sequence). CDR3: CASTGNTSGQSWFF. The CDR3 DNA is TGTGCCAGCACCGGGAATACTAGCGGCCAAAGTTGGTTCTTC.

V usage is TRBV3-1 (or the pseudogene TRBV3-2) and J usage is TRBJ2-7; TRBD2 aligns across 8 bases. Losses at the gene ends were 4 bases for V and 9 bases for J; bases not matched to a gene: 8. Per germline, CDR1 LGHDT and CDR2 YNNKEL (reference sequence). The CDR3 loop spans 13 amino acids. The CDR3 protein is CASSPGTSYVQYF. CDR3 coding DNA: TGTGCCAGCAGCCCCGGGACTAGTTATGTGCAGTACTTC.

The CDR3 bases are TGTGCCAGCAGCCAATACGAGCAGTACTTC. Its protein product is CASSQYEQYF. The chain is built from TRBV27 and TRBJ2-7, with D uncertain. The CDR3 consists of 10 residues. CDR1 MNHEY and CDR2 SMNVEV come from the germline V gene (reference sequence). Trimming stripped 6 bases from V and 4 bases from J, with 4 bases between.

J is TRBJ2-7 and V is TRBV5-1; 8 nucleotides agree with TRBD2. V dropped 3 bases and J dropped 2; count of bases not matched to a gene: 4. Germline assignment: CDR1 SGHRS and CDR2 YFSETQ. The CDR3 runs 14 residues. In nucleotides, the CDR3 is TGCGCCAGCAGCTCTACTAGCGGACCCTACGAGCAGTACTTC. This gives the protein CASSSTSGPYEQYF.

This clone was observed a few times. The rearrangement joins TRBV10-1 to TRBJ2-1; 11 bases fit TRBD2. CDR3 length: 15 residues. Germline loops: CDR1 WNHNN, CDR2 SYGVQD (reference sequence). The J segment lost 7 bases and the V segment lost 8 bases, leaving 10 bases of the junction unmatched. CDR3 residues: CASSSGTSGRNEQFF. CDR3 nucleotide sequence: TGCGCCAGCTCTTCCGGCACTAGCGGGAGAAATGAGCAGTTCTTC.

V is TRBV6-1 and J is TRBJ2-5, with TRBD2 matching 7 bases. The germline CDR1 and CDR2 sequences are MNHNS and SASEGT. The CDR3 has 18 residues. Germline trimming cut 4 bases from V and 5 bases from J; bases unmatched to any gene: 19. The DNA of the CDR3 is TGTGCCAGCAGTGCCCGCAGGGTCTCCATAGGGGAGGGCGAGACCCAGTACTTC. Residues: CASSARRVSIGEGETQYF.

The chain has TRBV11-1 and TRBJ1-1; D is ambiguous. Germline values: CDR1 SGHAT, CDR2 FQDESV (reference sequence). The length of the CDR3 is 13 residues. Trimming shortened V by 1 base and J by 5 bases, and 8 bases separated the two germline ends. The CDR3 loop is CASSLDRTTEAFF. The CDR3, as DNA: TGTGCCAGCAGCTTAGACCGAACAACTGAAGCTTTCTTT.

V is TRBV14 and J is TRBJ2-7, with D perhaps matching TRBD2 (5 bases). In germline, CDR1 is SGHDN, CDR2 FVKESK. The CDR3 is made up of 15 amino acids. With 1 base removed from V and 3 bases from J, the gap between germline ends came to 13 bases. The CDR3 here is CASSQVGGLVYEQYF. In nucleotides, the CDR3 is TGTGCCAGCAGCCAAGTGGGCGGACTTGTCTACGAGCAGTACTTC.

The chain joins TRBV6-5 to TRBJ2-2; maybe TRBD1 (5 bases). Trimming shortened V by 5 bases and J by 9 bases, and 13 bases separated the two germline ends. Per germline, CDR1 MNHEY and CDR2 SVGAGI. The CDR3 extends over 13 amino acids. Here the CDR3 DNA reads TGTGCCAGCAGTACATTTCAGGGCTGGGAGCTGTTTTTT. Its translation: CASSTFQGWELFF.

This chain connects TRBV29-1 to TRBJ2-5, with D perhaps matching TRBD1 (5 bases). Trimming shortened V by 7 bases and J by 1 base, and 13 bases separated the two germline ends. This CDR3 spans 13 amino acids. The germline gives CDR1 SQVTM, CDR2 ANQGSEA. CDR3 amino acids: CSAEGQAQETQYF. As DNA, the CDR3 is TGCAGCGCAGAAGGACAAGCCCAAGAGACCCAGTACTTC.

V gene TRBV3-1 (or the pseudogene TRBV3-2) combines with J gene TRBJ1-2; D unresolved. V was trimmed by 7 bases and J by 5 bases, leaving 20 bases between them. The CDR3 sequence is 15 residues long. The germline V gene has CDR1 LGHDT and CDR2 YNNKEL (reference sequence). Here the CDR3 reads CASTGGGTRTYGYTF. CDR3 coding DNA: TGTGCCAGCACCGGCGGCGGCACCCGTACTTATGGCTACACCTTC.